Shown below are 32 T cell receptor beta chains from a single sample sequenced in a study of graft-versus-host responses after intestinal transplantation. What these receptors recognize is not known. Produced via immunoSEQ multiplex PCR; TCRdb's table is partial and in-frame only. This table has about 82,000 clones, 91% appearing once. The sample here was unstimulated CD4+ T cells sorted from spleen or lymph node cells, taken before intestinal transplant. All receptors come from a human donor who received an intestinal transplant.

This clone was observed once. The chain joins TRBV4-3 to TRBJ1-6, with 9 positions matching TRBD1. J lost 9 bases, V lost 0 bases, and 15 bases had no gene match. The CDR3 has 19 amino acids. Germline V gene sequence: CDR1 LGHNA, CDR2 YSLEER. CDR3 sequence (DNA): TGCGCCAGCAGCCAAGATTTTGGACAGGGGAAGGTTTCGGGTTCACCCCTCCACTTT. Its translation is CASSQDFGQGKVSGSPLHF.

This chain uses TRBV6-1 with TRBJ2-2; D gene ambiguous. Trimming removed 3 bases at V and 6 bases at J, with 11 bases between. The CDR3 covers 14 residues. Germline V lookup: CDR1 MNHNS, CDR2 SASEGT. DNA of the CDR3: TGTGCCAGCAGTGACTCCTCCCCGGCCGGGGAGCTGTTTTTT. Translated, it gives CASSDSSPAGELFF.

This chain connects TRBV15 to TRBJ1-6; D uncertain. Per germline, CDR1 LNHNV and CDR2 YYDKDF (reference sequence). CDR3 length equals 20 residues. V gave up 0 bases and J gave up 0 bases, with 18 bases separating them. The CDR3 region has the DNA TGTGCCACCAGCAGAGATTTAAATCCCACGGGGAGCTCCTATAATTCACCCCTCCACTTT. Its protein product is CATSRDLNPTGSSYNSPLHF.

This sequence joins TRBV4-3 and TRBJ2-1; D may be TRBD1 (6 bases). Between the trimmed V and J ends, which lost 2 bases and 0 bases, there was a span of 14 bases. From germline, CDR1 is LGHNA and CDR2 YSLEER. The CDR3 consists of 17 residues. This CDR3 reads CASSQLGRGSSYNEQFF. DNA for the CDR3: TGCGCCAGCAGCCAACTAGGCAGGGGTAGCTCCTACAATGAGCAGTTCTTC.

V usage is TRBV9 and J usage is TRBJ1-1; D is possibly TRBD1 (5 bases). Germline values: CDR1 SGDLS, CDR2 YYNGEE. Trimming stripped 0 bases from V and 6 bases from J, with 12 bases between. The length of the CDR3 is 14 residues. The CDR3 here is CASSVEGQGAEAFF. CDR3 bases: TGTGCCAGCAGCGTAGAGGGGCAGGGCGCTGAAGCTTTCTTT.

This clone was counted once. This chain connects TRBV6-4 to TRBJ1-5, with D perhaps matching TRBD1 (6 bases). The CDR3 covers 17 residues. Germline V CDR1 and CDR2: MRHNA, SNTAGT. Trimming removed 8 bases from V and 0 bases from J, with 20 bases in between. The CDR3: CASRAGEITYSNQPQHF. CDR3 coding DNA: TGTGCCAGCCGGGCAGGGGAGATAACCTATAGCAATCAGCCCCAGCATTTT.

Note on this clone: Within the sample, other DNA sequences also encode this same CDR3. The chain has TRBV30 and TRBJ2-7, with 7 positions matching TRBD2. CDR1 is GTSNPN, CDR2 SVGIG, per germline (reference sequence). The CDR3 length is 13 residues. V gave up 2 bases and J gave up 2 bases; unmatched junction bases: 3. The CDR3 sequence is CAWSWGGPYEQYF. The CDR3 DNA reads TGTGCCTGGAGTTGGGGGGGACCCTACGAGCAGTACTTC.

This clone was seen only a few times. The chain is built from TRBV2 and TRBJ2-7; D perhaps matches TRBD2 (5 bases). The CDR3 runs to 13 residues. Germline assignment: CDR1 SNHLY and CDR2 FYNNEI. Deletions cut 7 bases from V and 1 base from J, with 11 bases between. The CDR3 here is CASMRAESYEQYF. The CDR3 DNA is TGTGCCAGCATGAGGGCAGAATCCTACGAGCAGTACTTC. The variable domain in full, with the rest retrieved from reference TRBV2 and TRBJ2-7, is EPEVTQTPSHQVTQMGQEVILRCVPISNHLYFYWYRQILGQKVEFLVSFYNNEISEKSEIFDDQFSVERPDGSNFTLKIRSTKLEDSAMYFCASMRAESYEQYFGPGTRLTVT.

The V call is TRBV19, the J call TRBJ2-7; a possible D gene is TRBD1 (5 bases). V lost 5 bases and J 0 bases, leaving 11 bases between the germline ends. The CDR3 loop spans 14 amino acids. From germline, CDR1 is LNHDA and CDR2 SQIVND (reference sequence). In nucleotides, the CDR3 is TGTGCCAGTAGTCCTCTGACAGACTCCTACGAGCAGTACTTC. Translated, it gives CASSPLTDSYEQYF.

V and J are TRBV7-2 and TRBJ2-7; 9 bases fit TRBD1. The CDR3 runs 14 residues. From germline, CDR1 is SGHTA and CDR2 FQGNSA. Trimming took 3 bases from V and 3 from J; bases not matched to a gene: 3. The CDR3, as DNA: TGTGCCAGCAGCTTTTCGGGACAGGGCTACGAGCAGTACTTC. This gives the protein CASSFSGQGYEQYF.

J is TRBJ1-1 and V is TRBV20-1, with 8 bases aligning to TRBD1. J lost 8 bases, V lost 3 bases, and 2 bases had no gene match. The CDR3 covers 11 residues. Germline V lookup: CDR1 DFQATT, CDR2 SNEGSKA (reference sequence). CDR3 in amino acids: CSASRGQEAFF. The DNA of the CDR3 is TGCAGTGCTAGCAGGGGGCAGGAAGCTTTCTTT.

The V and J genes are TRBV7-2 and TRBJ2-5, with 11 bases that match TRBD2. Per the germline V gene, CDR1 is SGHTA and CDR2 is FQGNSA. V dropped 3 bases and J dropped 0; count of bases not matched to a gene: 9. The CDR3 sequence is 18 residues long. This CDR3 reads CASSFGTSGNHYQETQYF. DNA of the CDR3: TGTGCCAGCAGCTTCGGGACTAGCGGAAACCACTACCAAGAGACCCAGTACTTC.

The chain recombines TRBV2 with TRBJ1-3; D not resolved. Germline loops: CDR1 SNHLY, CDR2 FYNNEI. The V end lost 4 bases, the J end lost 3 bases, and 13 bases lay between the germline ends. The CDR3 has 15 amino acids. The chain's CDR3 is CASSVSWTLGNTIYF. The CDR3 coding sequence is TGTGCCAGCAGTGTATCCTGGACTCTTGGAAACACCATATATTTT.

J is TRBJ2-7 and V is TRBV7-8; 11 bases align to TRBD1. V shed 3 bases, J shed 5 bases, and the junction held 9 bases outside the gene matches. Per germline, CDR1 SGHVS and CDR2 FQNEAQ. There are 16 residues in the CDR3. The CDR3 reads CASSFWEGQGVHEQYF. The CDR3 DNA sequence: TGTGCCAGCAGCTTTTGGGAGGGACAGGGGGTACACGAGCAGTACTTC.

The rearrangement uses TRBV5-1 and TRBJ2-7, with 11 bases fitting TRBD2. CDR1 and CDR2 (germline): SGHRS, YFSETQ. There are 19 residues in the CDR3. The J segment lost 4 bases and the V segment lost 0 bases, leaving 15 bases of the junction unmatched. In DNA form, the CDR3 reads TGCGCCAGCAGCTTGGTCCTGGGGGCCGCCGGGACTAGCGGTTACGAGCAGTACTTC. Encoded protein: CASSLVLGAAGTSGYEQYF.

The CDR3 sequence is CASSYGRENYEQYF. For the CDR3, the DNA is TGTGCCAGCAGTTACGGTAGAGAAAACTACGAGCAGTACTTC. The V gene is TRBV6-6, the J gene TRBJ2-7; unclear D gene. Germline V gene lookup returns CDR1 MNHNY and CDR2 SVGAGI (reference sequence). Trimming took 2 bases from V and 3 from J, leaving 11 bases between them. This CDR3 region has 14 residues.

V gene TRBV5-1 combines with J gene TRBJ1-1, with D possibly being TRBD1 (6 bases). The V gene's germline CDR1 is SGHRS and CDR2 YFSETQ. This CDR3 spans 16 amino acids. V gave up 0 bases and J gave up 1 base, with 13 bases separating them. In DNA, the CDR3 is TGCGCCAGCAGCTTGGGGACGGGGGGCGCGAACACTGAAGCTTTCTTT. Protein: CASSLGTGGANTEAFF.

This chain connects TRBV7-6 to TRBJ2-7, with D possibly being TRBD1 (7 bases). Deletions cut 1 base from V and 4 bases from J, with 11 bases between. CDR1 SGHVS and CDR2 FNYEAQ come from the germline V gene. There are 14 residues in the CDR3. The CDR3 loop is CASSLEEGAYEQYF. The CDR3 nucleotides read TGTGCCAGCAGCTTAGAGGAGGGGGCTTACGAGCAGTACTTC.

The chain joins TRBV18 to TRBJ2-7; TRBD2 is a possible D gene (6 bases). This CDR3 comprises 15 residues. Germline V gene sequence: CDR1 KGHSH, CDR2 LQKENI. V was pared by 1 base and J by 0 bases, with 10 bases between. As DNA, the CDR3 is TGTGCCAGCTCACCACAGGGGAGGAGCTCCTACGAGCAGTACTTC. This gives the protein CASSPQGRSSYEQYF.

The J gene is TRBJ2-3, the V gene TRBV6-4; possibly TRBD1 for D (6 bases). The CDR3 consists of 13 residues. Germline values: CDR1 MRHNA, CDR2 SNTAGT. The germline V and J ends were trimmed by 3 bases and 6 bases, with 10 bases remaining between them. DNA of the CDR3: TGTGCCAGCAGTGAGAGAGGGGGTGATACGCAGTATTTT. Residues: CASSERGGDTQYF.

This sequence joins TRBV6-1 and TRBJ2-7; TRBD1 agrees at 7 bases. The CDR3 runs 10 residues. Losses at the gene ends were 11 bases for V and 9 bases for J; bases not matched to a gene: 7. Germline V gene lookup returns CDR1 MNHNS and CDR2 SASEGT. CDR3 DNA sequence: TGTGCCCCTAGGGGGCGCGGGCAGTACTTC. It specifies CAPRGRGQYF.

The chain links TRBV5-1 to TRBJ2-3, with D possibly matching TRBD2 (5 bases). Germline loops: CDR1 SGHRS, CDR2 YFSETQ. The CDR3 has 18 amino acids. V was shortened by 2 bases and J by 1 base, with 20 bases between the two germline ends. The CDR3: CASSFGPGVGSGTDTQYF. CDR3 nucleotides: TGCGCCAGCAGCTTCGGGCCCGGGGTGGGATCGGGCACAGATACGCAGTATTTT.

This chain uses TRBV9 with TRBJ1-1; D is unresolved. From germline, CDR1 is SGDLS and CDR2 YYNGEE. CDR3 length: 14 residues. V was shortened by 4 bases and J by 1 base, with 11 bases between the two germline ends. CDR3 in amino acids: CASSPGRRNTEAFF. The CDR3 DNA reads TGTGCCAGCAGCCCGGGTCGGCGGAACACTGAAGCTTTCTTT.

V gene TRBV7-9 combines with J gene TRBJ1-4; 7 bases align to TRBD1. The V gene end was trimmed by 3 bases and the J gene end by 7 bases; junction bases not matched to a gene: 8. Germline lookup yields CDR1 SEHNR and CDR2 FQNEAQ (reference sequence). The CDR3 is 15 residues long. CDR3 in amino acids: CASSFPTGSTEKLFF. The CDR3 coding sequence is TGTGCCAGCAGCTTCCCGACAGGGTCAACTGAAAAACTGTTTTTT.

This chain uses TRBV9 with TRBJ2-7, with 7 bases aligning to TRBD2. The germline gives CDR1 SGDLS, CDR2 YYNGEE. There are 14 residues in the CDR3. V trimming: 3 bases; J trimming: 3 bases; junction bases outside the gene matches: 6. The CDR3 sequence: CASSGTGEGYEQYF. CDR3 nucleotide sequence: TGTGCCAGCAGCGGGACGGGGGAGGGCTACGAGCAGTACTTC.

V is TRBV30 and J is TRBJ2-2; D remains ambiguous. This CDR3 spans 13 amino acids. V lost 1 base to trimming and J lost 5 bases, with 8 bases between them. Germline V gives CDR1 GTSNPN, CDR2 SVGIG (reference sequence). The CDR3 region has the DNA TGTGCCTGGAGTGACCAGTTTACCGGGGAGCTGTTTTTT. This sequence encodes CAWSDQFTGELFF.

The CDR3 nucleotides are TGTGCCAGCAGCTCGAGGGTTGGTGGTGAAAAACTGTTTTTT. The encoded protein is CASSSRVGGEKLFF. The V call is TRBV7-9, the J call TRBJ1-4, with D hard to call. This CDR3 contains 14 residues. The ends were cut back, 4 bases at V and 7 bases at J, with 13 bases in the middle. The germline V gene has CDR1 SEHNR and CDR2 FQNEAQ (reference sequence).

V usage is TRBV29-1 and J usage is TRBJ1-1; no reliable D call. The germline gives CDR1 SQVTM, CDR2 ANQGSEA. The CDR3 loop spans 13 amino acids. Trimming shortened V by 3 bases and J by 4 bases, and 12 bases separated the two germline ends. The CDR3 region has the DNA TGCAGCGTTGATCCGCGGAGTCCCACTGAAGCTTTCTTT. As protein: CSVDPRSPTEAFF.

The J gene is TRBJ1-2, the V gene TRBV5-1; 7 bases align to TRBD1. Germline loops: CDR1 SGHRS, CDR2 YFSETQ. The CDR3 is made up of 18 amino acids. The V and J ends lost 2 bases and 0 bases, in that order; junction bases with no gene match: 13. CDR3 in amino acids: CASSFRGESLISNYGYTF. The CDR3 DNA is TGCGCCAGCAGCTTCAGGGGGGAAAGCCTAATATCTAACTATGGCTACACCTTC.

The V and J genes are TRBV18 and TRBJ2-4; TRBD1 might be the D (6 bases). The CDR3 is made up of 14 amino acids. Germline CDR1 reads KGHSH; CDR2 reads LQKENI. Trimming stripped 3 bases from V and 7 bases from J, with 13 bases between. CDR3 residues: CASSPSRDMNIQYF. The CDR3 coding sequence is TGTGCCAGCTCACCCTCCCGGGACATGAACATTCAGTACTTC.

The chain couples TRBV9 to TRBJ1-2, with 10 bases fitting TRBD1. The CDR3 length is 17 residues. With V trimmed by 1 base and J by 2 bases, 8 bases remained unmatched. Germline CDR1 is SGDLS and CDR2 is YYNGEE. The CDR3 protein is CASSVPSDRGHNYGYTF. The CDR3 bases are TGTGCCAGCAGCGTACCCTCCGACAGGGGGCACAACTATGGCTACACCTTC.

The chain combines TRBV6-6 with TRBJ2-7; D remains ambiguous. V lost 10 bases to trimming and J lost 5 bases, with 15 bases between them. CDR1 and CDR2 (germline): MNHNY, SVGAGI (reference sequence). CDR3 length: 12 residues. This chain's CDR3 is CATKSITHEQYF. The CDR3, as DNA: TGTGCCACTAAAAGTATCACCCACGAGCAGTACTTC.